This T cell receptor beta chain was documented in a study of T cells after yellow fever vaccination. A universal primer site and UMIs were added as TCR cDNA was made by 5'RACE template switching. TCRdb re-derived calls from the 5' RACE reads in MiXCR, one entry per CDR3 protein. The table has around 230,000 distinct CDR3 sequences, more than 6.5% seen once. The study, taken as a whole, reports: CD4 and CD8 compartments shared a small share of clonotypes, likely from convergent recombination. The secondary response showed a weaker magnitude and a faster peak, day 5 versus 15.

There are many counts of this clonotype. The target antigen is unknown. Germline V lookup: CDR1 SGHTA, CDR2 FQGNSA. Germline trimming cut 3 bases from V and 2 bases from J; bases unmatched to any gene: 2. The CDR3 has 14 amino acids. The sample was CD4+ T cells sorted from PBMCs, taken on the day of the yellow fever booster vaccination. This chain joins TRBV7-2 and TRBJ2-7; 9 bases line up with TRBD2. This TCR was sampled from a young man who received the YFV17D yellow fever vaccine. The chain's CDR3 is CASSFGGRAYEQYF. Here the CDR3 DNA reads TGTGCCAGCAGCTTCGGCGGGAGGGCCTACGAGCAGTACTTC.